Listed below are T cell receptor beta chains from one sample, sequenced in a study of blood T cell repertoires in COVID-19. Clones were read by immunoSEQ multiplex PCR, and TCRdb kept only the in-frame ones, dropping some. This repertoire shows about 270,000 clones, roughly nine tenths found once; its top ten account for roughly 12%. The sample taken for sequencing was peripheral blood. The receptors here all came from a woman under 40 with COVID-19, enrolled during active disease. Each CDR3 is given with its conserved first and last residue. D genes are given only for firm matches. Only some rows state a clone size, as once, few, many or a class for expanded clones.

TRBV4-1,TRBD2,TRBJ2-1,-,TGCGCCAGCAGCCGGACTAGCGGGAGCCGCAATGAGCAGTTCTTC,CASSRTSGSRNEQFF
TRBV5-1,-,TRBJ1-1,-,TGCGCCAGCAGCTTGGAAGGGGGAATCACTGAAGCTTTCTTT,CASSLEGGITEAFF
TRBV30,TRBD1,TRBJ1-2,-,TGTGCCCGACGACAGGGGGCGCAGATTGGCTACACCTTC,CARRQGAQIGYTF
TRBV5-1,-,TRBJ2-5,-,TGCGCCAGCAGCTTGAGTGGACTTACAAGCGAGACCCAGTACTTC,CASSLSGLTSETQYF
TRBV28,TRBD1,TRBJ1-1,-,TGTGCCAGCAGATCTCCGGACAGGAGAGATTCGAACACTGAAGCTTTCTTT,CASRSPDRRDSNTEAFF
TRBV6-5,-,TRBJ2-1,-,TGTGCCAGCAGCTGGACGGGTGTCGGGGTCGGGCAGTTCTTC,CASSWTGVGVGQFF
TRBV9,-,TRBJ1-1,once,TGTGCCAGCAGCATTCTTGTCCTGAACACTGAAGCTTTCTTT,CASSILVLNTEAFF
TRBV27,-,TRBJ1-1,-,TGTGCCAGCAGTTTAGTATTCCCACCGAGCACTGAAGCTTTCTTT,CASSLVFPPSTEAFF
TRBV5-1,-,TRBJ1-1,-,TGCGCCAGCAGTGTTTCTCCAGGGGCCCTTGAAGCTTTCTTT,CASSVSPGALEAFF
TRBV28,-,TRBJ1-6,-,TGTGCCAGCTTCAGTAAATTTTCACCCCTCCACTTT,CASFSKFSPLHF
TRBV30,-,TRBJ2-1,-,TGTGCCTGGACCTTCTACAATGAGCAGTTCTTC,CAWTFYNEQFF
TRBV3-1/TRBV3-2,TRBD1,TRBJ1-4,once,TGTGCCAGCAGCTGGACAGGGTATGAAAAACTGTTTTTT,CASSWTGYEKLFF
TRBV27,-,TRBJ1-1,-,TGTGCCAGCAGTTTAGGGGGGGGAGTTACTGAAGCTTTCTTT,CASSLGGGVTEAFF
TRBV12-3/TRBV12-4,-,TRBJ1-2,-,TGTGCCAGCACCCTGTCGGGGGACTATGGCTACACCTTC,CASTLSGDYGYTF
TRBV6-5,-,TRBJ2-1,once,TGTGCCAGCAGTAGACTCGGGGAGCAGTTCTTC,CASSRLGEQFF
TRBV28,-,TRBJ1-5,-,TGTGCCACCAGTAGACAGGCAGGATACAATCAGCCCCAGCATTTT,CATSRQAGYNQPQHF
TRBV4-2,TRBD2,TRBJ2-2,once,TGTGCCAGCAGCCAAGGTGGAAATAGCGGGGGGGCCGGGGAGCTGTTTTTT,CASSQGGNSGGAGELFF